These T cell receptor beta chains were read from a single sample in a study of T cell responses to AZD1222 COVID-19 vaccine. Sequencing was performed with immunoSEQ multiplex PCR; in TCRdb, only in-frame clones are kept and a portion is missing. The sample shows some 120,000 clones, about 90% of them seen only once. The starting material was peripheral blood, obtained on day 0 of AZD1222 vaccination. Receptors were obtained from an adult in good health. CDR3s include the opening cysteine and the closing phenylalanine or tryptophan. A D gene is named only where the DNA matches it firmly. Rows may omit the clone size; those that give it use once, few, many or a size class.

j_call clone_size v_call d_call cdr3_nt cdr3_aa
TRBJ1-6 NA TRBV6-5 NA TGTGCCAGCAGTTCCTACCCCGGGGGTAATTCACCCCTCCACTTT CASSSYPGGNSPLHF
TRBJ2-3 NA TRBV5-4 NA TGTGCCAGCAGCTTGAAAGGGTCTTTCGCCGAGCTCACAGATACGCAGTATTTT CASSLKGSFAELTDTQYF
TRBJ2-7 NA TRBV15 NA TGTGCCACCAGCAGAGAATTGCGGACAGCTGAGACCTACGAGCAGTACTTC CATSRELRTAETYEQYF
TRBJ2-7 NA TRBV5-1 TRBD2 TGCGCCAGCAGCTTGGGAGGAGCGGGAGTTAAGAGCTACGAGCAGTACTTC CASSLGGAGVKSYEQYF
TRBJ2-5 NA TRBV14 NA TGTGCCAGCAGCCACGGAGAGACCCAGTACTTC CASSHGETQYF
TRBJ1-3 NA TRBV3-1/TRBV3-2 NA TGTGCCAGCAGCCAATTCTCCGCTGTGGCACGGCGCTCTGGAAACACCATATATTTT CASSQFSAVARRSGNTIYF
TRBJ1-5 NA TRBV5-1 NA TGCGCCAGCAGCCTGGCTTCAGATCAGCCCCAGCATTTT CASSLASDQPQHF
TRBJ2-3 NA TRBV4-1 NA TGCGCCAGCAGCCCCGCGGGGAGGGGGGGGCCGGATACGCAGTATTTT CASSPAGRGGPDTQYF
TRBJ1-1 NA TRBV7-9 TRBD1 TGTGCCAGCAGCTCCGGGACAGGCCTTAACACTGAAGCTTTCTTT CASSSGTGLNTEAFF
TRBJ2-7 NA TRBV6-2/TRBV6-3 NA TGTGCCAGCAGTTACTCGGCGGTTCCCTACGAGCAGTACTTC CASSYSAVPYEQYF
TRBJ1-2 NA TRBV7-9 NA TGTGCCAGCAGCTCGGGGTTCGGGAATAACTATGGCTACACCTTC CASSSGFGNNYGYTF
TRBJ2-5 NA TRBV7-2 NA TGTGCCAGCAGCTTCGGACAGTCGCAAGAGACCCAGTACTTC CASSFGQSQETQYF
TRBJ2-3 NA TRBV2 TRBD1 TGTGCCAGCTTGACAGGGATTTATACAGATACGCAGTATTTT CASLTGIYTDTQYF
TRBJ2-3 NA TRBV28 TRBD2 TGTGCCAGCAGCCTGCTAGCGGGAGGCGTAGATACGCAGTATTTT CASSLLAGGVDTQYF
TRBJ1-5 NA TRBV5-5 TRBD1 TGTGCCAGCAGCTTGGGACAGGGACGGAGTCAGCCCCAGCATTTT CASSLGQGRSQPQHF
TRBJ1-1 NA TRBV11-1 TRBD1 TGTGCCAGCAGCCAACGACCAGGGGGCACTGAAGCTTTCTTT CASSQRPGGTEAFF
TRBJ2-7 NA TRBV11-3 NA TGTGCCAGCAGCTTCGGCACTCTTACCTACGAGCAGTACTTC CASSFGTLTYEQYF
TRBJ2-1 NA TRBV20-1 NA TGCAGTGCGGAGGGGGCCCAGGAGCAGTTCTTC CSAEGAQEQFF
TRBJ1-1 NA TRBV29-1 TRBD1 TGCAGCGTTGCCTGGGGACAGGGGCCGAACACTGAAGCTTTCTTT CSVAWGQGPNTEAFF
TRBJ2-3 NA TRBV28 NA TGTGCCAGCAGCAGCACCTGGGGCACAGATACGCAGTATTTT CASSSTWGTDTQYF
TRBJ2-7 NA TRBV7-9 TRBD2 TGTGCCAGCAGCTCTCGAATGGAGCGGGAGGCCTCCTACGAGCAGTACTTC CASSSRMEREASYEQYF
TRBJ1-4 NA TRBV24-1 NA TGTGCCACGTCCGGGACACCGAATGAAAAACTGTTTTTT CATSGTPNEKLFF
TRBJ2-7 NA TRBV6-2/TRBV6-3 NA TGTGCCAGCAGCGCGACGGCAGAATACTACGAGCAGTACTTC CASSATAEYYEQYF
TRBJ1-5 NA TRBV19 TRBD1 TGTGCCAGTAGGAGCCTAAGACAGGGGAATCAGCCCCAGCATTTT CASRSLRQGNQPQHF
TRBJ1-5 few TRBV19 NA TGTGCCAGTAGTATAGTGAGGGTAGGGCGGAGGCCCAACAATCAGCCCCAGCATTTT CASSIVRVGRRPNNQPQHF
TRBJ2-2 NA TRBV25-1 NA TGTGCCAGCAGGCCCCGGACCGGGGAGCTGTTTTTT CASRPRTGELFF
TRBJ2-7 NA TRBV21-1 NA TGTGCCAGCAGCCCCCATAGTGCCCAGTACTTC CASSPHSAQYF
TRBJ2-7 NA TRBV24-1 NA TGTGCCACCAGTGATGATACAGGATCCTACGAGCAGTACTTC CATSDDTGSYEQYF
TRBJ1-5 NA TRBV30 NA TGTGCCTGGAGTGCCCAGGGCTTCTATAGCAATCAGCCCCAGCATTTT CAWSAQGFYSNQPQHF
TRBJ2-5 NA TRBV6-5 TRBD2 TGTGCCAGCAGGCCCCTAGCTGGGGGGGGTCAGGCCCAGTACTTC CASRPLAGGGQAQYF
TRBJ1-1 NA TRBV9 NA TGTGCCAGCAGCGTAGAGATGGACTACACTGAAGCTTTCTTT CASSVEMDYTEAFF
TRBJ1-5 NA TRBV25-1 TRBD1 TGTGCCAGCAGTGGACAGGGGAGTAATCAGCCCCAGCATTTT CASSGQGSNQPQHF
TRBJ2-5 NA TRBV6-2/TRBV6-3 NA TGTGCCAGCAGTTTGAGGTGGGCCCAAGAGACCCAGTACTTC CASSLRWAQETQYF
TRBJ2-5 NA TRBV7-9 TRBD2 TGTGCCAGCAGCCAGGGACTAGCGGGGGAAGAGACCCAGTACTTC CASSQGLAGEETQYF
TRBJ1-6 NA TRBV27 NA TGTGCCAGCAGTTTTGCTGGGGGGAGGAATTCACCCCTCCACTTT CASSFAGGRNSPLHF
TRBJ1-5 NA TRBV5-8 TRBD1 TGTGCCAGCAGCTCAGGGACAGGTCGTCAGCCCCAGCATTTT CASSSGTGRQPQHF
TRBJ2-5 NA TRBV7-2 NA TGTGCCAGCAGCTGGGGGCGGGCCCGGGAAGAGACCCAGTACTTC CASSWGRAREETQYF
TRBJ2-2 NA TRBV28 TRBD2 TGTGCCAGCACTCCCAACATCCCGGGACTAGCGGCCGGGGAGCTGTTTTTT CASTPNIPGLAAGELFF
TRBJ2-7 NA TRBV3-1/TRBV3-2 NA TGTGCCAGCAGCCAGACAGGTAACGAGCAGTACTTC CASSQTGNEQYF
TRBJ2-7 NA TRBV28 TRBD1 TGTGCCAGCAGTCTCCCCTCCGGACAGGGTCGGCTAACATTC CASSLPSGQGRLTF
TRBJ1-6 NA TRBV11-3 TRBD1 TGTGCCAGCAGCCTAACGGGACAGTCCCATTCACCCCTCCACTTT CASSLTGQSHSPLHF
TRBJ1-2 NA TRBV6-1 TRBD1 TGTGCCAGCAGTGAAAGATCAGGGGGAAAGGATGGCTACACCTTC CASSERSGGKDGYTF
TRBJ2-7 NA TRBV27 TRBD1 TGTGCCAGCAGTCTAGCGACAGGGGTGTACGAGCAGTACTTC CASSLATGVYEQYF
TRBJ1-2 NA TRBV18 TRBD1 TGTGCCAGCTCACCCGGGACAGGGTTCCTTGACTACACCTTC CASSPGTGFLDYTF
TRBJ2-1 NA TRBV7-2 TRBD1 TGTGCCAGCAGCTTCGCCGGGACAGGGAGCTATGAGCAGTTCTTC CASSFAGTGSYEQFF
TRBJ2-7 NA TRBV28 NA TGTGCCAGCAGTTACCAGGGTTTTCAAGACTACGAGCAGTACTTC CASSYQGFQDYEQYF
TRBJ2-1 NA TRBV7-9 TRBD2 TGTGCCAGCAGCCCCCGGACTAGCGGGGGGGCCCATGAGCAGTTCTTC CASSPRTSGGAHEQFF
TRBJ2-1 NA TRBV27 TRBD2 TGTGCCAGCAGCTTAGGGGGACTAGCGGGAGGGTACTCCTACAATGAGCAGTTCTTC CASSLGGLAGGYSYNEQFF
TRBJ2-1 NA TRBV28 TRBD2 TGTGCCAGCAGTTTGCTTCACCCTAGCGGGAGAGGCGACAATGAGCAGTTCTTC CASSLLHPSGRGDNEQFF
TRBJ1-5 NA TRBV28 TRBD1 TGTGCCAGCAGTTCTAATGGACAGGCCCTTCGGCCCCAGCATTTT CASSSNGQALRPQHF
TRBJ2-2 NA TRBV6-1 NA TGTGCCAGCAGTGAAGCTCAGGGGAGGAACACCGGGGAGCTGTTTTTT CASSEAQGRNTGELFF
TRBJ2-2 NA TRBV2 NA TGTGCCAGTGGAGACAGTGTCACCGGGGAGCTGTTTTTT CASGDSVTGELFF